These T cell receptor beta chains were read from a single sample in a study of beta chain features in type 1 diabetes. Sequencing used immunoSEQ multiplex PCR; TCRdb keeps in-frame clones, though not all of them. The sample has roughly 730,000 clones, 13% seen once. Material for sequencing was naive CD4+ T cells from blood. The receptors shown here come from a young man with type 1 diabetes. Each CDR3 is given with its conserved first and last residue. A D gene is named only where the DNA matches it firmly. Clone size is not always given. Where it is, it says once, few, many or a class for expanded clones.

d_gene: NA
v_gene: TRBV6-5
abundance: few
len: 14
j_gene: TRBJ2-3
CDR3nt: TGTGCCAGCAGTTACTCGGGGGGCACAGATACGCAGTATTTT
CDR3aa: CASSYSGGTDTQYF

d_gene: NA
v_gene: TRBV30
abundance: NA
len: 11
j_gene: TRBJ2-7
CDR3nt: TGTGCCTGGAGTGTACGCTACGAGCAGTACTTC
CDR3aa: CAWSVRYEQYF

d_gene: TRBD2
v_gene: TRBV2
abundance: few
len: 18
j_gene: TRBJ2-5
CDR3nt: TGTGCCAGCAGTGAATGGGGAGCTAGCGGGGGAGGGAAGGAGACCCAGTACTTC
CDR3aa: CASSEWGASGGGKETQYF

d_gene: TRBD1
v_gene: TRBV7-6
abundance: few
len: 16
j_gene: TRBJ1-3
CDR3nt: TGTGCCAGCAGCCTAGGGCAGGGGGCGGATGGAAACACCATATATTTT
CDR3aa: CASSLGQGADGNTIYF

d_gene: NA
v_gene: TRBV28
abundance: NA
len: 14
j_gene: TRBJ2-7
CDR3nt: TGTGCCAGCAGTTTGGTGGGCCTCACCTACGAGCAGTACTTC
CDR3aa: CASSLVGLTYEQYF

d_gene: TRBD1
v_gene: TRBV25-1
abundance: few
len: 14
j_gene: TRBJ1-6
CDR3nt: TGTGCCAGCAACGACAGGGTAGGAAATTCACCCCTCCACTTT
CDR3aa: CASNDRVGNSPLHF

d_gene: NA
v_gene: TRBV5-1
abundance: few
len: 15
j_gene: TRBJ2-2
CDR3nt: TGCGCCAGCAGCTTGGGGACAGCGAACACCGGGGAGCTGTTTTTT
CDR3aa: CASSLGTANTGELFF

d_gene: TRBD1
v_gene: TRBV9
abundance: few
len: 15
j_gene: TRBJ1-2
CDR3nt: TGTGCCAGCAGCCCATCCCTGGGACAGGGGATCGGCTACACCTTC
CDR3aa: CASSPSLGQGIGYTF

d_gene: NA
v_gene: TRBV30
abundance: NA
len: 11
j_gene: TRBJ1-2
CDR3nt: TGTGCCTCAACACATGCGGGGGGCTACACCTTC
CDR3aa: CASTHAGGYTF

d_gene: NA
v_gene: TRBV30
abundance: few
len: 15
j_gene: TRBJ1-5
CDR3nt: TGTGCCTGGGGGTTGGAGGCCCATAGCAATCAGCCCCAGCATTTT
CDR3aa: CAWGLEAHSNQPQHF

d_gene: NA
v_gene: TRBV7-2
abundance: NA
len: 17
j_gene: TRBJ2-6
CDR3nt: TGTGCCAGCAGCTTAGAGGGTTTCTTTTCTGGGGCCAACGTCCTGACTTTC
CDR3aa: CASSLEGFFSGANVLTF

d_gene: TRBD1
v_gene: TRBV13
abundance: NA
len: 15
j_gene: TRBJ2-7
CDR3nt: TGTGCCAGCAGCCCCGGACAGGGCAGGTCCTACGAGCAGTACTTC
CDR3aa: CASSPGQGRSYEQYF

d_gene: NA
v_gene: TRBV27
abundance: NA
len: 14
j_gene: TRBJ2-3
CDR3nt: TGTGCCAGCAGTTTAGGTCGGAGCACAGATACGCAGTATTTT
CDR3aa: CASSLGRSTDTQYF

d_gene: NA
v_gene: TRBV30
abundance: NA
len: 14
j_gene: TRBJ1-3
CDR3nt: TGTGCCTGGAACCCCGGAAGCTCTGGAAACACCATATATTTT
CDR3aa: CAWNPGSSGNTIYF

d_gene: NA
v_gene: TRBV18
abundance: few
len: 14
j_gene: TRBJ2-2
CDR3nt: TGTGCCAGCTCAACTTCAGGGGTAGCCGGGGAGCTGTTTTTT
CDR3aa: CASSTSGVAGELFF

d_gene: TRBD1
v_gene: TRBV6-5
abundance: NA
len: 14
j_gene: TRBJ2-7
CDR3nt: TGTGCCAGCAGACAGGGGCCAGTAACCTACGAGCAGTACTTC
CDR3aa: CASRQGPVTYEQYF

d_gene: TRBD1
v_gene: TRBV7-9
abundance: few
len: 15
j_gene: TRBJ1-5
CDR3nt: TGTGCCAGCAGCACCGGGACAGTTAGCAATCAGCCCCAGCATTTT
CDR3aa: CASSTGTVSNQPQHF

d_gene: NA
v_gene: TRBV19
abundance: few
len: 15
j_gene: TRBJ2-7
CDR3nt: TGTGCCAGTAGTACGGGACGGAGCCCTCACCACGAGCAGTACTTC
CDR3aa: CASSTGRSPHHEQYF

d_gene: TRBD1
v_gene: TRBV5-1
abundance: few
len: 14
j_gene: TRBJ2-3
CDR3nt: TGCGCCAGCAGCCCGGGACAGAGCACAGATACGCAGTATTTT
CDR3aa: CASSPGQSTDTQYF

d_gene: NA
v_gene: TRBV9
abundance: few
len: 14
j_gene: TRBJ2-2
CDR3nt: TGTGCCAGCAGCGTAGCTTCGGTCACCGGGGAGCTGTTTTTT
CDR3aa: CASSVASVTGELFF

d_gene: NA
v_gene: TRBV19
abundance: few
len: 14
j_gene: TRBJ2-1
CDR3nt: TGTGCCAGTAGTATATCGGACTTGGGCAATGAGCAGTTCTTC
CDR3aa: CASSISDLGNEQFF

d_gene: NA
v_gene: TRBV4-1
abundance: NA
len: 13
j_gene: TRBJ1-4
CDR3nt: TGCGCCAGCAGCCAAGTCCTAAATGAAAAACTGTTTTTT
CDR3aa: CASSQVLNEKLFF

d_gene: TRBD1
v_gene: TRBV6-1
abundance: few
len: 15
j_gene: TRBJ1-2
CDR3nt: TGTGCCAGCAGTGAAGAACCAGGGGGCAACTATGGCTACACCTTC
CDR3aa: CASSEEPGGNYGYTF

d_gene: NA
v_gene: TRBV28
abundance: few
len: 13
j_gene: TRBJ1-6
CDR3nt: TGTGCCGCTACCGGAACTCACTATTCACCCCTCCACTTT
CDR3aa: CAATGTHYSPLHF

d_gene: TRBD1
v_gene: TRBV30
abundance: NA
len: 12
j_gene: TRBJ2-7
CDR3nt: TGTGCCTGGTCGGACAGGGGATACGAGCAGTACTTC
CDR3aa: CAWSDRGYEQYF

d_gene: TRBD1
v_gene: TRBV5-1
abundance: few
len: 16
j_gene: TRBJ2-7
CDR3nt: TGCGCCAGCAGCTTGGCCCCCCCGACAGGGACGGGCGAGCAGTACTTC
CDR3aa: CASSLAPPTGTGEQYF

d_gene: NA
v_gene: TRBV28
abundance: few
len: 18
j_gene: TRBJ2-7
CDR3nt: TGTGCCAGCAGTCCTTCCCAAGGGGCACAGGGAGGGACCTACGAGCAGTACTTC
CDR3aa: CASSPSQGAQGGTYEQYF

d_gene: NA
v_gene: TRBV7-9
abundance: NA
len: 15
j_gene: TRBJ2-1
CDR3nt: TGTGCCAGCAGCTTAGTAAGGCAGGTGTCCGATGAGCAGTTCTTC
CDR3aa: CASSLVRQVSDEQFF

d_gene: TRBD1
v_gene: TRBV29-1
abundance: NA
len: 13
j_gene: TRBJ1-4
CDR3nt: TGCAGCGTTGGGACAGGGCCTAATGAAAAACTGTTTTTT
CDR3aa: CSVGTGPNEKLFF

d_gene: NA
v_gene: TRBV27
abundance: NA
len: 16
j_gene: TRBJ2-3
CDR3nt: TGTGCCAGCAGTTTAAGAGGGACAACGAGCACAGATACGCAGTATTTT
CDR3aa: CASSLRGTTSTDTQYF

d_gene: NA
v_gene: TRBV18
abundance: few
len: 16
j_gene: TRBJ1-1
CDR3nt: TGTGCCAGCTCACCGCGTCACCTTCCCTCGGACACTGAAGCTTTCTTT
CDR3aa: CASSPRHLPSDTEAFF

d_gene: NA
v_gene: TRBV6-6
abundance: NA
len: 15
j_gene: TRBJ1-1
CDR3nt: TGTGCCAGCAGTCAACGGCCAGGGATCGTCACTGAAGCTTTCTTT
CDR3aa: CASSQRPGIVTEAFF

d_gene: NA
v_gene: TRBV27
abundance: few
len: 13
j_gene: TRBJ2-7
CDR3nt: TGTGCCAGCAGTTCCACAGGGAACCACGAGCAGTACTTC
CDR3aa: CASSSTGNHEQYF

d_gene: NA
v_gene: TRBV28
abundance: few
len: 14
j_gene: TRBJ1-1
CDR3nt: TGTGCCATCTCGCGGGAGGGCGTGAACACTGAAGCTTTCTTT
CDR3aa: CAISREGVNTEAFF

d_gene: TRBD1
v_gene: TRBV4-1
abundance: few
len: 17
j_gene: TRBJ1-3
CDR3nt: TGCGCCAGCAGCCACCCGACAGGGGCCCGCTCTGGAAACACCATATATTTT
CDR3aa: CASSHPTGARSGNTIYF

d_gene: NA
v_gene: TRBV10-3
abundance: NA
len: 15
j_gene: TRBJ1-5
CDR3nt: TGTGCCATCAGTGAACAGGGCGGGAGCAATCAGCCCCAGCATTTT
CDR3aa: CAISEQGGSNQPQHF

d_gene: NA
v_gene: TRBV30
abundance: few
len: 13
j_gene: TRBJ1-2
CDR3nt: TGTGCCTGGAGTTGGACAGTATCCTATGGCTACACCTTC
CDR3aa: CAWSWTVSYGYTF

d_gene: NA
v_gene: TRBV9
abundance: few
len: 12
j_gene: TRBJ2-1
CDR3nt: TGTGCCAGCAGTACCCTACCGGGTGAGCAGTTCTTC
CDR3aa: CASSTLPGEQFF

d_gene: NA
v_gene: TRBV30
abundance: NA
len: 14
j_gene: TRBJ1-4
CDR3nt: TGTGCCTGGAGCCAGACAGGTTCTAATGAAAAACTGTTTTTT
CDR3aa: CAWSQTGSNEKLFF

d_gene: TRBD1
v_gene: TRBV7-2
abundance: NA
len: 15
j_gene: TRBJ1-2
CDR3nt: TGTGCCAGCAGCGTCCCCGGGACAGGGCCCTATGGCTACACCTTC
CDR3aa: CASSVPGTGPYGYTF

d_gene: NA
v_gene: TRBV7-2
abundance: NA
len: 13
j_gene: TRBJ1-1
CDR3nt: TGTGCCAGCAGCCTGACACAGGGCACTGAAGCTTTCTTT
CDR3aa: CASSLTQGTEAFF

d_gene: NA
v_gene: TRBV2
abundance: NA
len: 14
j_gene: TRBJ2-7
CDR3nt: TGTGCCAGCAGATTAACAGGTTCCAACCACGAGCAGTACTTC
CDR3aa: CASRLTGSNHEQYF

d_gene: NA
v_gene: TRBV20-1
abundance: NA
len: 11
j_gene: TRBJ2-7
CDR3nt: TGCAGTGCCCTCGGACGGGGTGAGCAGTACTTC
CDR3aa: CSALGRGEQYF

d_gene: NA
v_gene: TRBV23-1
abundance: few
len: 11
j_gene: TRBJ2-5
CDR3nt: TGCGCCAGCGGCCGGAGAGAGACCCAGTACTTC
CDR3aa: CASGRRETQYF

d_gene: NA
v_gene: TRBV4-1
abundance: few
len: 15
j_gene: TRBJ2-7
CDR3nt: TGCGCCAGCAGCCAAGGACACTCGAGCTCCTACGAGCAGTACTTC
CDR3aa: CASSQGHSSSYEQYF